These 18 T cell receptor beta chains originate from one sample sequenced in a study of T cell responses to AZD1222 COVID-19 vaccine. Using immunoSEQ multiplex PCR, the repertoire was profiled, and TCRdb retains in-frame clones only, with some absent. This table has 65,000 to 75,000 clones, around four fifths appearing once. Sequencing used peripheral blood, obtained on day 0 of AZD1222 vaccination. These receptor sequences come from an adult in good health.

This clone has just one count. This rearrangement joins TRBV27 to TRBJ2-7; tentative D call: TRBD2 (7 bases). V lost 8 bases and J 3 bases, leaving 26 bases between the germline ends. The germline V gene encodes CDR1 MNHEY and CDR2 SMNVEV (reference sequence). The CDR3 loop spans 17 amino acids. CDR3 DNA sequence: TGTGCCAGCTCTGAAAGGGGGGGGACAAAAGAGATCTACGAGCAGTACTTC. It codes for CASSERGGTKEIYEQYF.

The count of this clone is one. The V call is TRBV5-1, the J call TRBJ2-3, with D perhaps given as TRBD1 or TRBD2 (5 bases each). The V end lost 4 bases, the J end lost 1 base, and 13 bases lay between the germline ends. Germline V gene sequence: CDR1 SGHRS, CDR2 YFSETQ. The CDR3 is 15 amino acids. The CDR3 loop reads CASSEGTLRTDTQYF. CDR3 nucleotide sequence: TGCGCCAGCAGCGAAGGGACCCTACGCACAGATACGCAGTATTTT.

This clone has a handful of counts. The CDR3 loop reads CASSFTGGGGYTF. The DNA for the CDR3 is TGTGCCAGCAGCTTCACGGGCGGGGGTGGCTACACCTTC. V is TRBV5-4 and J is TRBJ1-2, with D maybe TRBD1 (5 bases). V shed 2 bases and J shed 7 bases, with 12 bases lying between them. CDR1 and CDR2 (germline): SGHNT, YYREEE (reference sequence). The CDR3 runs 13 residues.

The chain joins TRBV2 to TRBJ2-1; no clear D gene. The V and J ends lost 9 bases and 3 bases respectively, with 15 bases between them. From germline, CDR1 is SNHLY and CDR2 FYNNEI. The CDR3 length is 14 residues. This chain's CDR3 is CASNDGFLYNEQFF. In nucleotides, the CDR3 is TGTGCCAGTAACGACGGCTTCCTCTACAATGAGCAGTTCTTC.

This chain links TRBV11-2 with TRBJ2-3; TRBD2 aligns across 11 bases. The germline V gene has CDR1 SGHAT and CDR2 FQNNGV. The ends lost 5 bases at V and 6 bases at J; junction bases unmatched: 10. The CDR3 is 16 amino acids. Here the CDR3 reads CASSPVRTSGSDTQYF. DNA of the CDR3: TGTGCCAGCAGCCCTGTCCGGACTAGCGGGTCGGATACGCAGTATTTT.

The chain combines TRBV29-1 with TRBJ2-7; maybe TRBD2 (6 bases). Trimming cost V 4 bases and J 2 bases, with 9 bases left between them. Per germline, CDR1 SQVTM and CDR2 ANQGSEA. The CDR3 length is 12 residues. The CDR3 region has the DNA TGCAGCGTTGGGGGGGACCCCTACGAGCAGTACTTC. This translates into CSVGGDPYEQYF.

This clone was counted a single time. A read error may be the cause here, since a much bigger clone is one base away. The chain recombines TRBV6-2 or TRBV6-3 with TRBJ1-1; D might be TRBD1 (5 bases). The CDR3 runs 16 residues. Germline CDR1 and CDR2: MNHEY and SVGEGT. CDR3 amino acids: CAISYIRRDLGTEAFF. The CDR3 nucleotides read TGTGCCATCAGTTATATTAGGAGGGACCTCGGGACTGAAGCTTTCTTT.

The chain links TRBV7-9 to TRBJ2-1; D is undetermined. V dropped 5 bases and J dropped 2 bases, with 10 bases sitting between them. Germline V gene data show CDR1 as SEHNR and CDR2 as FQNEAQ (reference sequence). The CDR3 spans 14 residues. CDR3: CASSTPRAYNEQFF. The CDR3, as DNA: TGTGCCAGCAGCACCCCTAGGGCCTACAATGAGCAGTTCTTC.

This chain links TRBV7-3 with TRBJ1-6, with D tentatively TRBD1 (6 bases). Germline V gene data show CDR1 as SGHTA and CDR2 as FQGTGA. The length of the CDR3 is 14 residues. With 8 bases removed from V and 9 bases from J, the gap between germline ends came to 17 bases. The CDR3 is CASGLTGPRSPLHF. The CDR3 region has the DNA TGTGCCAGCGGGCTCACAGGGCCACGTTCACCCCTCCACTTT.

The gene calls are TRBV5-1 and TRBJ1-5; D may be TRBD1 (5 bases). The CDR3 runs to 15 residues. V lost 4 bases and J lost 0, with 11 bases in between. Germline values: CDR1 SGHRS, CDR2 YFSETQ. CDR3 DNA sequence: TGCGCCAGCAGCCCAGACAGTTATAGCAATCAGCCCCAGCATTTT. Translating it yields CASSPDSYSNQPQHF. Full variable domain (rest looked up from reference TRBV5-1 and TRBJ1-5): KAGVTQTPRYLIKTRGQQVTLSCSPISGHRSVSWYQQTPGQGLQFLFEYFSETQRNKGNFPGRFSGRQFSNSRSEMNVSTLELGDSALYLCASSPDSYSNQPQHFGDGTRLSIL.

The rearrangement uses TRBV1 and TRBJ2-1; the DNA was not compared with TRBD2, the D call given in the table. TRBV1 is listed as a pseudogene. There are 16 residues in the CDR3. CDR3 bases: TGCACCAGCAGCCAAGCGTGGCGGGGGAAGGGTGATGAGCAGTTCTTC. It translates to CTSSQAWRGKGDEQFF.

V is TRBV7-6 and J is TRBJ1-1, with D maybe TRBD1 (6 bases). This CDR3 is 17 amino acids long. V dropped 0 bases and J dropped 0 bases, with 14 bases sitting between them. Germline V lookup: CDR1 SGHVS, CDR2 FNYEAQ. The CDR3 sequence: CASSLAIGGGLNTEAFF. The CDR3, as DNA: TGTGCCAGCAGCTTAGCAATTGGGGGGGGCCTGAACACTGAAGCTTTCTTT.

The CDR3 loop is CASSSFVGYGYTF. The CDR3 nucleotides read TGTGCCAGCAGCTCCTTCGTGGGCTATGGCTACACCTTC. The chain is built from TRBV7-2 and TRBJ1-2; D is undetermined. The germline V gene has CDR1 SGHTA and CDR2 FQGNSA. The V end was cut by 4 bases, the J end by 4 bases, with 10 bases between. This CDR3 contains 13 residues.

The V gene is TRBV6-1, the J gene TRBJ1-1; D call uncertain. The CDR3 contains 14 residues. The germline CDR1 and CDR2 sequences are MNHNS and SASEGT. V was pared by 0 bases and J by 5 bases, with 10 bases between. The chain's CDR3 is CASSEAWGGTEAFF. DNA for the CDR3: TGTGCCAGCAGTGAAGCTTGGGGAGGAACTGAAGCTTTCTTT.

There are a few counts of this clone. The CDR3 sequence: CASSLAGTATYEQYF. The CDR3 coding sequence is TGTGCCAGCAGCTTAGCTGGGACAGCTACCTACGAGCAGTACTTC. V usage is TRBV7-9 and J usage is TRBJ2-7; 7 nucleotides align to TRBD1. The CDR3 has 15 residues. The germline V gene encodes CDR1 SEHNR and CDR2 FQNEAQ (reference sequence). V lost 0 bases to trimming and J lost 2 bases; unmatched junction nucleotides: 4.

This clone was detected once. The chain is built from TRBV6-5 and TRBJ1-2; no firm D call. The V gene's germline CDR1 is MNHEY and CDR2 SVGAGI. V was shortened by 6 bases and J by 2 bases, with 1 base between the two germline ends. The CDR3 is 10 residues long. DNA for the CDR3: TGTGCCAGCAGCAACTATGGCTACACCTTC. It specifies CASSNYGYTF.

The J gene is TRBJ1-1, the V gene TRBV29-1; D remains unclear. Trimming took 7 bases from V and 2 from J, leaving 11 bases between them. The germline gives CDR1 SQVTM, CDR2 ANQGSEA. CDR3 length: 12 amino acids. In DNA form, the CDR3 reads TGCAGCGGGATAGACGGTAACACTGAAGCTTTCTTT. Its protein product is CSGIDGNTEAFF.

The J gene is TRBJ1-2, the V gene TRBV6-4; D might be TRBD1 (5 bases). The V end lost 2 bases, the J end lost 8 bases, and 15 bases lay between the germline ends. Germline assignment: CDR1 MRHNA and CDR2 SNTAGT. The CDR3 runs to 14 residues. The CDR3 sequence: CASSDGNRGGGYTF. The CDR3, as DNA: TGTGCCAGCAGTGACGGAAATAGGGGAGGAGGCTACACCTTC.